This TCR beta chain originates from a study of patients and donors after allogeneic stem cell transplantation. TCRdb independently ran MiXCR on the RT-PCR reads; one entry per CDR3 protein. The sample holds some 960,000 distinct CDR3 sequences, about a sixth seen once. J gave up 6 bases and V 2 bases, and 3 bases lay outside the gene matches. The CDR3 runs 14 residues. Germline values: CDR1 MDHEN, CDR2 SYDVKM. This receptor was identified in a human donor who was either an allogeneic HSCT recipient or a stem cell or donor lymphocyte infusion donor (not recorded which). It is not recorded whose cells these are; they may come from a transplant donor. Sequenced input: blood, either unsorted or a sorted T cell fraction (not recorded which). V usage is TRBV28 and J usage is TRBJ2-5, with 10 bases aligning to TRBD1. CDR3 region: CASSLMGQGKTQYF. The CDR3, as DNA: TGTGCCAGCAGTTTAATGGGACAGGGGAAGACCCAGTACTTC.